The present entry profiles one T cell receptor beta chain with its context. This clonotype occurred many times. Which antigen it targets is not known. No base quality values were provided; no much bigger clone lies one nucleotide off. Library prep was done by multiplex PCR. Sequencing was carried out with an Illumina HiSeq 4000. iRepertoire HTBI primers and Arm-PCR amplification of CDR3 regions were used to construct TCR beta libraries. PCR products were gel purified before sequencing. The published analysis was carried out like this. Gene usage analysis of CDR3 amino acid clonotypes relied on the roughly 64 TRBV and about 15 TRBJ segments identified across samples. Filtered high-quality paired reads were merged into contigs using COPE and FqMerger. BLAST was used to align contigs to IMGT TRBV, TRBD and TRBJ reference genes, and CDR3 was defined according to IMGT. Clonotypes above 0.1% frequency were classified as highly expanded clones. Shannon entropy was used to measure repertoire diversity, and the Gini coefficient was used to measure V-J evenness. A clonotype found in more than one individual was treated as public. The raw public reads went through TCRdb reprocessing: fastp at Q25, MiXCR clone calling, in-frame beta chains kept. Each entry is one CDR3 protein sequence, shown with its most common DNA and genes. The V and J calls, along with clone size, are taken from TCRdb and not from the paper's own processing. The sample includes more than 300,000 distinct CDR3 sequences, with around 15% observed a single time. The top ten clones comprise 20% to 25% of the sample.

The record originates from a study of regulatory T cells in long-lasting Graves disease (dated by TCRdb to 2020 to 2023). For the wider study: Patients with newly diagnosed Graves' disease had been on antithyroid drugs for under 3 months. This study used TCR sequencing and RNA sequencing of peripheral blood to compare persistent Graves' disease patients against newly diagnosed Graves' disease patients. The study took place in China and was registered as a clinical trial. A total of 33 samples underwent TCR sequencing, from some 13 patients with persistent Graves' disease and 20 or so patients with newly diagnosed Graves' disease. Results the study describes overall, beyond this receptor: The study examined only peripheral blood because the primary lesion, thyroid tissue, could not be accessed. The authors acknowledged the small sample size as a limitation that may reduce accuracy. Lower TCR Shannon entropy and fewer highly expanded clones were observed in persistent Graves' disease patients than in newly diagnosed patients, which suggested clonal expansion. Persistent disease showed preferential use of TRBV28, TRBJ1-2 and TRBJ2-5, whereas newly diagnosed disease favored TRBV20-1 and TRBJ2-1. Sequencing and analysis were limited to the TCR beta chain. Patients with persistent disease shared more public clonotypes (fewer than 3,000) than newly diagnosed patients did (more than 900).

The germline V gene (reference sequence) provides CDR1 MNHEY and CDR2 SMNVEV. Its CDR3 holds 17 amino acids, cysteine through phenylalanine. The kept DNA is CDR3 alone, 51 bases in frame from the first base. V is clipped by 0 bases and J by 13 bases, and the sequence between their germline boundaries is 24 bases long. The time point label on this specimen signifies: newly diagnosed GD, antithyroid drugs for less than 3 months. For both TCR sequencing and RNA sequencing, RNA was extracted from PBMCs using TRIzol. The diagnosis of Graves' disease was made according to American Thyroid Association guidelines. The patients came from an endocrinology department in Xi'an, China. Each patient gave 9 to 10 milliliters of peripheral blood, collected in an EDTA anticoagulant tube. Ficoll Paque Plus density gradient separation was used to isolate PBMCs, and no further T cell sorting was performed. RNA quality was checked with an Agilent 2100 Bioanalyzer and agarose gel, and concentration with a NanoDrop 2000.

These data also formed part of another study, on T cells in Graves' hyperthyroidism and ophthalmopathy. Per that second paper: Graves' hyperthyroidism was defined as stable when no progression to ophthalmopathy occurred over 18 months of follow-up. Hyperthyroidism patients were newly diagnosed, with disease duration under 2 months, and aged 18 to 65 years. Patients with uncontrolled infections, other autoimmune diseases, pregnancy or lactation were excluded. Clinical symptoms, serum thyroxine and TRAb, thyroid ultrasound, and orbital computed tomography formed the basis for the diagnoses. The TCR CDR3 was subjected to a first round of RT-PCR using the HTBI primer set and the Qiagen OneStep RT-PCR kit. Most expanded thyroid clonotypes (frequency above 0.001) were also detected in blood, a finding suggesting that blood repertoires may reflect thyroid immune responses. In cross-validation, a model built on a 13 V-J signature told ophthalmopathy apart from stable hyperthyroidism with less than 90% sensitivity and around 83% specificity, and in testing the same model reached 80%/75%. In validation, progression to ophthalmopathy was predicted by the model with around 70% sensitivity and 72.22% specificity, a median of approximately 6.5 months before onset. To identify distinguishing TCR V-J signatures, a discovery cohort of 100 patients was used, comprising roughly 45 with Graves' ophthalmopathy and approximately 58 with stable Graves' hyperthyroidism. Prospective prediction of ophthalmopathy was tested in an independent validation cohort of 18 hyperthyroidism patients and approximately 17 patients who later progressed to ophthalmopathy. The approximately 98 discovery patients were randomly divided into training and test sets at a 7:3 ratio. The study also compared thyroid tissue and blood T-cell repertoires from a handful of Graves' hyperthyroidism patients. Once sampling was done, hyperthyroidism patients were given methimazole at a starting dose of 30 mg daily, whereas ophthalmopathy patients were given high-dose intravenous methylprednisolone. Libraries were constructed in a second round of multiplex PCR, after which size selection and purification were carried out. Sequencing of the libraries was done on an Illumina HiSeq2000 using paired-end 100 bp reads. Raw data were processed with SOAPnuke, discarding reads with adapters, uncalled bases, mean Phred below 15, or no exact constant-primer or identifier match. High-quality paired reads were merged using COPE v1.2.5, and each unique nucleotide sequence was defined as a clonotype. MiTCR v1.1 was used to align the clonotypes against IMGT TRBV, TRBD and TRBJ reference segments. The analysis was restricted to V-J combinations with a frequency above 0.0001, which together covered just over 98% of the repertoires. A TCS score was defined as the ratio between F50 (clonal expansion) and ExV (chaos), using BLOSUM62-based TCRdist between CDR3 peptides within each V-J. Welch's t-statistics and random forest reduced 450 to 600 V-J features to 10 to 15, which were used in a naive Bayes classifier (R e1071). Sample size was not statistically predetermined, and blinding of investigators to group allocation was not performed. The paper describes TCR Vbeta CDR3 sequencing of 120 to 150 peripheral blood samples, made up of roughly 40 ophthalmopathy patients, more than 70 hyperthyroidism patients and 17 progressor patients.

Source: peripheral blood mononuclear cells (PBMCs), taken at new diagnosis, from a patient treated with antithyroid drugs. The receptor's source is a woman between 18 and 29 years old with Graves disease. Donor details come from another sample of the same person, matched by shared clones. The V and J genes are TRBV27 and TRBJ1-4; TRBD1 is possibly the D segment (6 matching bases). Read as DNA, the sequence is TGTGCCAGCAGTTTATCCGCGGGGGCGGACGACCTCAGGGGACTGTTTTTT. This encodes CASSLSAGADDLRGLFF.